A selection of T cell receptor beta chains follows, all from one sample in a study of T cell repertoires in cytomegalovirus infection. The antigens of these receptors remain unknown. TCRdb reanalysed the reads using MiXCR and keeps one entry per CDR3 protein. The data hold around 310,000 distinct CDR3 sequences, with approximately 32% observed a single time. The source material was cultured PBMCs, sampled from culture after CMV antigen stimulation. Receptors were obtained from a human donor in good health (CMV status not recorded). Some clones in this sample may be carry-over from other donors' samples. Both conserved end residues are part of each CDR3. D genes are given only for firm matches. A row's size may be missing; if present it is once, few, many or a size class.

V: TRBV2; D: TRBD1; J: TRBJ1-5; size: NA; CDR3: CASNPGQGGGQPQHF; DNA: TGTGCCAGCAACCCGGGACAGGGGGGGGGTCAGCCCCAGCATTTT
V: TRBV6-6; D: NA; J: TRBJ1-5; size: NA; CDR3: CASSYDGGKDQPQHF; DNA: TGTGCCAGCAGTTACGACGGAGGGAAGGATCAGCCCCAGCATTTT
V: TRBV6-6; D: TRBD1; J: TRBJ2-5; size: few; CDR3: CASSVKTGGSGTQYF; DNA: TGTGCCAGCAGTGTCAAGACAGGGGGCTCAGGGACCCAGTACTTC
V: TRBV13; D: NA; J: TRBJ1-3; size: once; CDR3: CASSRKGIGNTIYF; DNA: TGTGCCAGCAGCAGAAAAGGGATCGGAAACACCATATATTTT
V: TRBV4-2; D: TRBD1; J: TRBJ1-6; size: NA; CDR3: CASSQETGEFNSPLHF; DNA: TGTGCCAGCAGCCAGGAGACAGGGGAGTTTAATTCACCCCTCCACTTT
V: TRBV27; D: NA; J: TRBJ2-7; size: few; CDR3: CASSLSSSGTYYEQYF; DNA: TGTGCCAGCAGTTTATCGAGTAGTGGGACATACTACGAGCAGTACTTC
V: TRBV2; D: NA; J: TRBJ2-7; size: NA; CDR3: CASTRRQDEQYF; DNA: TGTGCCAGCACGCGGCGGCAGGACGAGCAGTACTTC
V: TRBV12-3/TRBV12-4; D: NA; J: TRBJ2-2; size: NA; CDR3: CASCRDLTGELFF; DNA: TGTGCCAGTTGCCGGGACCTAACCGGGGAGCTGTTTTTT
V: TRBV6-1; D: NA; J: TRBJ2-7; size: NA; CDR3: CTSSPGPQFYEQYF; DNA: TGTACCAGCAGCCCGGGACCGCAATTCTACGAGCAGTACTTC
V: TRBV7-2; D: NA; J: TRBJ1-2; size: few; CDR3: CASSLDPGVSGYTF; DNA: TGTGCCAGCAGCTTAGATCCAGGGGTCTCTGGCTACACCTTC
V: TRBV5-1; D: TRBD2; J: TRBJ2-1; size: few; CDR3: CASSLSGGATINEQFF; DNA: TGCGCCAGCAGCTTAAGCGGGGGGGCAACCATCAATGAGCAGTTCTTC
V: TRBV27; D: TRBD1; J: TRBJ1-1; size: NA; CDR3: CASSGTGREDTEAFF; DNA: TGTGCCAGCAGCGGGACAGGGAGAGAGGACACTGAAGCTTTCTTT
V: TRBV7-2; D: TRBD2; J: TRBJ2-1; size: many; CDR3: CASRSPSGSSYNEQFF; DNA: TGTGCCAGCCGTTCCCCTAGCGGAAGCTCCTACAATGAGCAGTTCTTC
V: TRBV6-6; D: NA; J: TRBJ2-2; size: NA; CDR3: CASSYSPGELFF; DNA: TGTGCCAGCAGTTACTCCCCCGGGGAGCTGTTTTTT
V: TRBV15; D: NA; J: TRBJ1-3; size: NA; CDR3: CATSRDGAPQRNTIYF; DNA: TGTGCCACCAGCAGAGATGGAGCCCCTCAGCGGAACACCATATATTTT
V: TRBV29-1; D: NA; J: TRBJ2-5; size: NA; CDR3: CSVGAEETQYF; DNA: TGCAGCGTCGGGGCAGAAGAGACCCAGTACTTC
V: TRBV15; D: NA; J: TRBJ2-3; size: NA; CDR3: CATSKGDTLDTQYF; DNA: TGTGCCACCAGCAAGGGAGACACCCTGGATACGCAGTATTTT
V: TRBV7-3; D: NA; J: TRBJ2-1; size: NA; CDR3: CASSGTPYNEQFF; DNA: TGTGCCAGCAGCGGGACCCCCTACAATGAGCAGTTCTTC
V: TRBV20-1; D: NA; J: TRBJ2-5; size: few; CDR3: CSARDGGEVSETQYF; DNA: TGCAGTGCTAGAGACGGGGGAGAGGTGTCGGAGACCCAGTACTTC
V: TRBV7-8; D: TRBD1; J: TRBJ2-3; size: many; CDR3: CASSVSWGTGVTDTQYF; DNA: TGTGCCAGCAGCGTTAGTTGGGGGACAGGGGTCACAGATACGCAGTATTTT
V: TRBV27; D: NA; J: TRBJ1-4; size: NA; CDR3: CASSLSGRVNEKLFF; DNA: TGTGCCAGCAGTTTATCGGGCAGGGTAAATGAAAAACTGTTTTTT
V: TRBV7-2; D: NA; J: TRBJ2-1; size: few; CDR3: CASSPRVSGGISEQFF; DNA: TGTGCCAGCAGCCCTCGTGTTAGCGGCGGTATTAGTGAGCAGTTCTTC
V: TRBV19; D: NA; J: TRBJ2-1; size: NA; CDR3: CASADAIGALNEQFF; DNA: TGTGCCAGCGCCGATGCTATCGGAGCGTTAAATGAGCAGTTCTTC
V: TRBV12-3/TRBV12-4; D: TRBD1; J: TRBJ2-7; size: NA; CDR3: CASSLVRGLYNEQYF; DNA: TGTGCCAGCAGTTTAGTGAGGGGGCTGTACAACGAGCAGTACTTC
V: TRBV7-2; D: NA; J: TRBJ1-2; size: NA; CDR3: CASSSGVENYGYTF; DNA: TGTGCCAGCAGCTCCGGAGTGGAAAACTATGGCTACACCTTC
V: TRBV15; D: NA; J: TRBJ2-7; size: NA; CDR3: CATSRDLPFRTYEQYF; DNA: TGTGCCACCAGCAGAGATCTCCCTTTTCGAACCTACGAGCAGTACTTC
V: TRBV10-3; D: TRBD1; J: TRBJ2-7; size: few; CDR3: CAISEGAGQGYEQYF; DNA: TGTGCCATCAGTGAGGGGGCGGGACAGGGGTACGAGCAGTACTTC
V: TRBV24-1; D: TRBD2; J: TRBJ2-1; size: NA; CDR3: CATSVAGDYNEQFF; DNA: TGTGCCACCAGTGTGGCGGGAGACTACAATGAGCAGTTCTTC
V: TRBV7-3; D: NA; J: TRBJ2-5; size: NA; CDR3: CASSLDSAQETQYF; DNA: TGTGCCAGCAGCTTGGACAGCGCTCAAGAGACCCAGTACTTC
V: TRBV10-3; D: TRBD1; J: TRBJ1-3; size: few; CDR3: CAISRDRGNTIYF; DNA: TGTGCCATCAGCCGGGACAGGGGAAACACCATATATTTT
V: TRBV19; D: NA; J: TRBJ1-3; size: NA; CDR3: CACRGFSGNTIYF; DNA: TGTGCTTGTCGGGGATTCTCTGGAAACACCATATATTTT